This record covers a single T cell receptor beta chain. The authors' processing: By means of reference gene primer amplification, nucleated cell counts were estimated. The method was immunoSEQ multiplex PCR; TCRdb's version includes in-frame clones alone and lacks a portion of them. V and J calls and clone size are as listed in that table; D and trimming were resolved from the DNA. The table includes fewer than 350,000 clones, around 90% detected once. This specimen belongs to a study of blood T cell repertoires in COVID-19. For the study at large: Samples of COVID-19 (acute and convalescent) were obtained from the United States, Italy and Spain. PBMCs, B-cell-depleted T cells, or T cells were the source of the cDNA or gDNA that made up the material.

The clonotype originates from a woman in her twenties or thirties with COVID-19, enrolled during active disease. Sequencing was carried out using peripheral blood.

The CDR3 coding sequence is TGTGCCATCAGTGTTGGGGTGGGGGCAGGTACTCGGAATGGCTACACCTTC. Protein product: CAISVGVGAGTRNGYTF. The chain recombines TRBV10-3 with TRBJ1-2; tentatively, D is TRBD1 (6 bases). The germline V gene encodes CDR1 ENHRY and CDR2 SYGVKD. The V and J ends lost 4 bases and 6 bases respectively, with 24 bases between them. The CDR3 loop spans 17 amino acids.